This T cell receptor (beta chain) was captured by sequencing in a study of cytotoxic CD8 clonotypes in ibrutinib-treated CLL. Across the study: Averaging across samples gave around 260,000 productive templates and roughly 88,000 productive rearrangements. Findings of the study overall: Progressing patients had sampling times that differed from those of sustained-remission patients.

Germline V gene sequence: CDR1 MNHEY, CDR2 SMNVEV (reference sequence). Trimming cost V 7 bases and J 0 bases, with 13 bases left between them. The length of the CDR3 is 14 residues. Deep sequencing aimed at 1 in 200,000 to 1 in 1 million T cells' resolution. TCRdb's copy holds only in-frame clones and misses some; the assay was immunoSEQ multiplex PCR. The sample records hundreds of thousands of clones, roughly two thirds being singletons. This clone was recorded a few times. The antigen is not known. This TCR was sampled from a human donor with chronic lymphocytic leukemia. The chain carries TRBV27 and TRBJ2-7; possibly TRBD2 for D (6 bases). Material: PBMCs, obtained after 36 months of ibrutinib treatment. CDR3 DNA: TGTGCCAGCAAACCGGGACTTTACTCCTACGAGCAGTACTTC. This codes for CASKPGLYSYEQYF.